The 26 T cell receptor beta chains reported below all come from one sample, sequenced in a study of shared clonotypes between healthy human individuals. TCRdb's table, derived via immunoSEQ multiplex PCR, lists solely in-frame clones and lacks some. Among about 2 million clones listed, about 95% were seen once. What was sequenced was naive CD4+ T cells sorted from blood. Sample subset: CD45RA+ positively selected. The origin of the receptors is a man aged 18 to 30 in good health.

A word on this clone: The sample has other DNA sequences that encode this CDR3 too. V usage is TRBV5-1 and J usage is TRBJ2-7, with 8 bases aligning to TRBD1. After removal of 3 bases from V and 4 bases from J, the junction contained 3 bases not matched to a gene. The germline CDR1 and CDR2 sequences are SGHRS and YFSETQ. The CDR3 runs 13 residues. CDR3: CASSSTGAYEQYF. In DNA form, the CDR3 reads TGCGCCAGCAGCTCGACAGGGGCATACGAGCAGTACTTC.

The J gene is TRBJ1-1, the V gene TRBV6-1, with D perhaps TRBD1 (5 bases). The germline V gene has CDR1 MNHNS and CDR2 SASEGT. Trimming removed 3 bases from V and 5 bases from J, with 16 bases in between. The CDR3 is 15 residues long. Here the CDR3 reads CASSDRDFRNTEAFF. The DNA of the CDR3 is TGTGCCAGCAGTGACAGGGACTTTCGGAATACTGAAGCTTTCTTT.

The chain is built from TRBV4-1 and TRBJ2-1; 7 bases map to TRBD2. The CDR3 covers 16 residues. V dropped 0 bases and J dropped 5; count of bases not matched to a gene: 7. Germline V CDR1 and CDR2: MGHRA, YSYEKL. The DNA for the CDR3 is TGCGCCAGCAGCCAAGACTTCCTAGCGGTTAACAATGAGCAGTTCTTC. It encodes CASSQDFLAVNNEQFF.

This clone was seen just once. In DNA, the CDR3 is TGTGCCAGCAGCTTGGGGCAGCGGGGGGGCAGAAGGCAAGAGACCCAGTACTTC. This sequence encodes CASSLGQRGGRRQETQYF. This chain joins TRBV5-4 and TRBJ2-5; 10 positions agree with TRBD2. V shed 0 bases and J 2 bases; nucleotides not matched to a gene: 10. CDR1 and CDR2 from the germline V gene are SGHNT and YYREEE (reference sequence). This CDR3 has 18 amino acids.

The chain joins TRBV18 to TRBJ2-7; tentatively, D is TRBD1 or TRBD2 (5 bases each). V lost 0 bases to trimming and J lost 0 bases, with 12 bases between them. The germline CDR1 and CDR2 sequences are KGHSH and LQKENI. This CDR3 comprises 16 residues. CDR3 DNA sequence: TGTGCCAGCTCACCACCGGGACGTCAGAGCTCCTACGAGCAGTACTTC. Its protein product is CASSPPGRQSSYEQYF.

J is TRBJ2-5 and V is TRBV5-1, with 10 bases fitting TRBD1. CDR1 and CDR2 from the germline V gene are SGHRS and YFSETQ. CDR3 size: 15 residues. Trimming cost V 6 bases and J 2 bases; bases outside gene matches: 7. DNA for the CDR3: TGCGCCAGCACCGGAGGGGGACAGGGGCAAGAGACCCAGTACTTC. It translates to CASTGGGQGQETQYF.

This clone has a single count. A much larger clone lies one base from this, so it may be a read error. Other DNA variants within this sample encode the same CDR3. This sequence joins TRBV6-5 and TRBJ1-1, with D tentatively TRBD1 (6 bases). The CDR3 spans 13 residues. Deletions cut 6 bases from V and 1 base from J, with 9 bases between. In germline, CDR1 is MNHEY, CDR2 SVGAGI. The DNA for the CDR3 is TGTGCCAGCAGCCCCAGGGGGAACACTGAAGCTTTCTTT. Residues: CASSPRGNTEAFF.

The chain combines TRBV11-3 with TRBJ2-3; D is unresolved. Germline CDR1 is SGHNT and CDR2 is YENEEA. V was shortened by 1 base and J by 6 bases, with 11 bases between the two germline ends. This CDR3 region has 14 residues. For the CDR3, the DNA is TGTGCCAGCAGCTTAGTTCCTCCCCTGGATACGCAGTATTTT. Protein product: CASSLVPPLDTQYF.

This chain uses TRBV6-5 with TRBJ2-7; 7 bases line up with TRBD1. The junction had 4 bases not matched to a gene; V was cut back by 2 bases and J by 3 bases. Germline-derived CDR1 and CDR2 are MNHEY and SVGAGI. The CDR3 is 14 amino acids. The CDR3 here is CASSYPGQDYEQYF. In DNA form, the CDR3 reads TGTGCCAGCAGTTACCCTGGACAGGACTACGAGCAGTACTTC.

The chain combines TRBV5-1 with TRBJ2-1; no firm D call. CDR1 and CDR2 (germline): SGHRS, YFSETQ. V was cut by 0 bases and J by 1 base, with 8 bases left in between. The CDR3 is made up of 15 amino acids. In nucleotides, the CDR3 is TGCGCCAGCAGCTTGGCTAGTTTATCCTACAATGAGCAGTTCTTC. This sequence encodes CASSLASLSYNEQFF. Full variable domain (missing parts from reference TRBV5-1 and TRBJ2-1): KAGVTQTPRYLIKTRGQQVTLSCSPISGHRSVSWYQQTPGQGLQFLFEYFSETQRNKGNFPGRFSGRQFSNSRSEMNVSTLELGDSALYLCASSLASLSYNEQFFGPGTRLTVL.

The chain has TRBV29-1 and TRBJ1-1, with a tentative D call TRBD1 (6 bases). Looked up from germline, CDR1 is SQVTM and CDR2 is ANQGSEA. This CDR3 is built from 12 residues. Trimming removed 7 bases from V and 4 bases from J, with 13 bases in between. The CDR3 DNA is TGCAGCGCCACAGGGTATTCCACTGAAGCTTTCTTT. Translating it yields CSATGYSTEAFF. The full variable domain, in which reference TRBV29-1 and TRBJ1-1 provide the parts outside the CDR3, is SAVISQKPSRDICQRGTSLTIQCQVDSQVTMMFWYRQQPGQSLTLIATANQGSEATYESGFVIDKFPISRPNLTFSTLTVSNMSPEDSSIYLCSATGYSTEAFFGQGTRLTVV.

The chain couples TRBV5-1 to TRBJ2-1, with 15 bases aligning to TRBD2. The J segment lost 2 bases and the V segment lost 3 bases, leaving 6 bases of the junction unmatched. The CDR3 is 18 residues long. Germline values: CDR1 SGHRS, CDR2 YFSETQ. The CDR3 loop is CASSSRTSGRDAYNEQFF. The CDR3 DNA is TGCGCCAGCAGCTCTCGGACTAGCGGGAGGGATGCCTACAATGAGCAGTTCTTC.

This chain uses TRBV25-1 with TRBJ2-3, with a weak D call TRBD2 (7 bases). Germline CDR1 is MGHDK and CDR2 is SYGVNS. The germline V and J ends were trimmed by 0 bases and 1 base, with 14 bases remaining between them. This CDR3 is built from 17 residues. The CDR3 sequence is CASSEYRGGWGTDTQYF. The CDR3 DNA follows: TGTGCCAGCAGTGAATATAGGGGGGGTTGGGGCACAGATACGCAGTATTTT.

This rearrangement joins TRBV5-1 to TRBJ2-2; TRBD2 matches at 7 bases. This CDR3 is built from 18 residues. V shed 4 bases and J 0 bases; nucleotides not matched to a gene: 12. The germline gives CDR1 SGHRS, CDR2 YFSETQ. CDR3 in amino acids: CASSLNRGERANTGELFF. In nucleotides, the CDR3 is TGCGCCAGCAGCCTCAACCGGGGGGAGCGGGCGAACACCGGGGAGCTGTTTTTT.

The chain joins TRBV27 to TRBJ2-2; D gene uncertain. The CDR3 runs to 16 residues. The V end was cut by 2 bases, the J end by 0 bases, with 10 bases between. Germline loops: CDR1 MNHEY, CDR2 SMNVEV (reference sequence). The CDR3 loop is CASSLRVTANTGELFF. In nucleotides, the CDR3 is TGTGCCAGCAGTTTACGAGTGACTGCGAACACCGGGGAGCTGTTTTTT.

This clone was seen only once. This chain joins TRBV7-2 and TRBJ2-6; D is ambiguous. Germline loops: CDR1 SGHTA, CDR2 FQGNSA. The V gene lost 2 bases and the J gene lost 1 base, with 12 bases spanning the gap. This CDR3 comprises 17 residues. CDR3 amino acids: CASSLTLVKSGANVLTF. In nucleotides, the CDR3 is TGTGCCAGCAGCTTAACTTTAGTTAAGTCTGGGGCCAACGTCCTGACTTTC.

The chain uses TRBV6-1 and TRBJ2-1; 8 bases align to TRBD2. Unmatched junction bases numbered 5, after V lost 6 bases and J lost 4 bases. The germline V gene has CDR1 MNHNS and CDR2 SASEGT. This CDR3 spans 14 amino acids. DNA of the CDR3: TGTGCCAGCAGCCCTATAGCGGGATACAATGAGCAGTTCTTC. Amino acid sequence: CASSPIAGYNEQFF.

The chain has TRBV6-5 and TRBJ2-7, with D uncertain. The CDR3 has 13 amino acids. The V gene lost 4 bases and the J gene lost 3 bases, with 10 bases spanning the gap. The V gene's germline CDR1 is MNHEY and CDR2 SVGAGI. The CDR3 DNA sequence: TGTGCCAGCAGTTTATTGGGTAGCTACGAGCAGTACTTC. Translating gives CASSLLGSYEQYF.

V is TRBV7-9 and J is TRBJ2-2; no clear D. Deletions cut 2 bases from V and 2 bases from J, with 6 bases between. Germline CDR1 reads SEHNR; CDR2 reads FQNEAQ (reference sequence). This CDR3 contains 14 residues. The chain's CDR3 is CASSLRVNTGELFF. The CDR3 bases are TGTGCCAGCAGCTTACGCGTAAACACCGGGGAGCTGTTTTTT.

V gene TRBV11-1 combines with J gene TRBJ1-4; tentatively, D is TRBD1 (5 bases). The CDR3 spans 16 residues. Trimming took 5 bases from V and 0 from J, leaving 13 bases between them. Per the germline V gene, CDR1 is SGHAT and CDR2 is FQDESV (reference sequence). The CDR3 bases are TGTGCCAGCAGCGGGGCTGGAAGGGCAACTAATGAAAAACTGTTTTTT. It codes for CASSGAGRATNEKLFF.

The genes are TRBV28 and TRBJ2-7; no clear D gene. The CDR3 runs to 12 residues. The germline V gene has CDR1 MDHEN and CDR2 SYDVKM. V lost 5 bases to trimming and J lost 3 bases, with 8 bases between them. The chain's CDR3 is CASSEIYYEQYF. In nucleotides, the CDR3 is TGTGCCAGCAGTGAAATCTACTACGAGCAGTACTTC.

The chain recombines TRBV2 with TRBJ2-5; tentatively, D is TRBD2 (5 bases). CDR3 length: 14 amino acids. The germline gives CDR1 SNHLY, CDR2 FYNNEI. The V gene lost 7 bases and the J gene lost 2 bases, with 14 bases spanning the gap. CDR3 region: CASNSDGVQETQYF. The CDR3 DNA follows: TGTGCCAGCAACTCGGACGGGGTTCAAGAGACCCAGTACTTC.

This chain connects TRBV5-1 to TRBJ2-4, with 9 nucleotides matching TRBD1. This CDR3 region has 17 residues. After removal of 4 bases from V and 3 bases from J, the junction contained 11 bases not matched to a gene. The germline CDR1 and CDR2 sequences are SGHRS and YFSETQ. The CDR3 coding sequence is TGCGCCAGCAGCATTGGTCGGACAGGGGATAGCAAAAACATTCAGTACTTC. Amino acid sequence: CASSIGRTGDSKNIQYF. The whole variable domain, filled in from reference TRBV5-1 and TRBJ2-4, reads KAGVTQTPRYLIKTRGQQVTLSCSPISGHRSVSWYQQTPGQGLQFLFEYFSETQRNKGNFPGRFSGRQFSNSRSEMNVSTLELGDSALYLCASSIGRTGDSKNIQYFGAGTRLSVL.

The J gene is TRBJ1-6, the V gene TRBV27; TRBD1 agrees at 7 bases. Germline CDR1 MNHEY, CDR2 SMNVEV (reference sequence). The CDR3 covers 15 residues. Trimming took 5 bases from V and 12 from J; bases not matched to a gene: 13. The CDR3 reads CASSPGTALSGPLHF. The CDR3 DNA reads TGTGCCAGCAGTCCAGGGACAGCCTTGTCGGGACCCCTCCACTTT.

The rearrangement joins TRBV2 to TRBJ2-5, with 7 bases matching TRBD1. J lost 0 bases, V lost 4 bases, and 5 bases had no gene match. The CDR3 is 15 residues long. Germline-derived CDR1 and CDR2 are SNHLY and FYNNEI. The CDR3 DNA is TGTGCCAGCAGTGGAGGGACAGCAGACCAAGAGACCCAGTACTTC. Translated: CASSGGTADQETQYF.

J is TRBJ2-1 and V is TRBV28; D might be TRBD2 (6 bases). This CDR3 is 10 amino acids long. From germline, CDR1 is MDHEN and CDR2 SYDVKM. V was trimmed by 8 bases and J by 7 bases, leaving 6 bases between them. CDR3 residues: CASGGNEQFF. In DNA form, the CDR3 reads TGTGCCAGCGGGGGGAATGAGCAGTTCTTC.